This record covers a single T cell receptor beta chain. No cognate antigen has been identified for it. No much larger clone is present one base from it, and per-base qualities are unavailable. This entry belongs to a study of cytomegalovirus exposure and HLA in healthy donors listed by TCRdb under 2017. As for the study more broadly: According to an earlier analysis of 587 of the donors, about 190 million T cells yielded 100 million or so unique TCR beta sequences and less than 300 Gb of sequence data. A later genetic analysis used genome-wide SNP genotypes for about three fifths of the 666 donors, treating that subset as a discovery cohort. Using immunosequencing, the study profiled T cell repertoires from 666 subjects and related those repertoires to cytomegalovirus serostatus. Every discovery cohort repertoire had been produced on one sequencing platform. An early release that covered approximately 600 HLA-typed donors contained around 330 gigabases of sequencing data and 75 million to 100 million unique TCR sequences. Several DR-DQ haplotypes were handled as single units for association and clustering because linkage in the cohort was strong. The study was designed to test whether signatures of past pathogen exposure could be identified by cataloging public T cell receptors. Besides the first cohort of roughly 700 subjects, a separate validation cohort made up of 120 different subjects was used. Typing coverage differed by locus: A, B, C, DRB1 and DQB1 were typed in roughly 629-630 donors, DQA1 in 522, DPA1 in 600 to 610, and DPB1 in approximately 450. Donor age, sex, ethnicity and CMV serostatus were compiled alongside the repertoire data. The study combined high-throughput TCR immunosequencing, statistical association of individual TCRs with disease status, and machine learning to predict cytomegalovirus infection status. HLA typing included class I and class II loci at four-digit resolution. Of the 398 genotyped donors, roughly 80% were placed in the genetic ancestry cluster associated with self-reported Caucasian donors. On average, about 200,000 unique TCR beta nucleotide sequences were sequenced per donor among about 400 genotyped donors of the cohort, with roughly 20% of those sequences being non-productive. A later analysis re-examined previously published TCR beta repertoires from over 500 donors and added high-resolution HLA genotyping to investigate patterns of TCR occurrence. To decide whether each TCR beta V gene segment behaved as functional or pseudogenic, an earlier analysis of some 600 of the donors relied on high-throughput TCR beta sequencing. In the later analysis, no new phenotypic data were used to find candidate immune exposures; instead, reliance was placed on TCR beta sequences and their occurrence across donors.

The cohort comprised 710 or so healthy bone marrow donors. Cohort members were all nominally healthy when sampled, although unrecorded immune exposures were likely present. The donor tested CMV seropositive and was one of the 289 seropositive cohort members. A peripheral blood sample was provided by each donor, and peripheral blood mononuclear cells were used for TCR beta sequencing. Genomic DNA was extracted from the blood cell samples with the Qiagen DNeasy Blood Extraction Kit. From V the trimming removes 6 bases and from J it removes 6 bases, while the gene matches leave 11 bases of the junction unaccounted for. For CDR1 and CDR2, the germline V gene lists LGHNT and FRNRAP. Taken from cysteine to phenylalanine, the CDR3 has 16 residues. CDR3 DNA is the only sequence kept; it has 48 bases, read in frame from the first base. Libraries were built with the immunoSEQ multiplex PCR assay. The multiplex PCR relied on a mix of 60 forward primers for TCR Vbeta segments and 13 reverse primers for TCR Jbeta segments. The CDR3 region of rearranged TCR beta genes was amplified from genomic DNA with a multiplex PCR assay. On the Illumina HiSeq System, the amplified TCR beta libraries were sequenced as 87-base-pair reads. In the paper's pipeline: Across the 500 to 850 repertoires, a later analysis counted approximately 83 million unique TCR beta chains, approximately 10 million of which were shared by at least two donors. A nearest-neighbor algorithm error-corrected the raw reads and collapsed the reads into unique sequences, merging closely related sequences to remove PCR and sequencing errors. Alignment of CDR3 sequences to IMGT reference sequences was used to assign V, D and J gene segments. For a sequence to be retained, at least a six-nucleotide match to both a V gene segment and a J gene segment was required. A rearrangement was called productive if the CDR3 had no stop codons and remained in frame with V and J, and every other rearrangement was called non-productive. Following IMGT convention, CDR3 was defined as the stretch from the second conserved V-encoded cysteine up to the conserved J-encoded phenylalanine. The earlier analysis of about 640 of the donors excluded any sequence lacking an unambiguous match to a single V gene segment. In an earlier analysis of 450 to 750 of the donors, a V segment was called functional when productive rearrangements were above 56.7%, and segregating when the standard deviation between donors exceeded 5%. A statistical classification framework was developed to diagnose cytomegalovirus status using the catalog of TCR beta chain sequences. V and J gene assignment, in a later analysis, came from comparing TCR nucleotide sequences with IMGT/GENE-DB human TR gene sequences. Using the TCRdist pipeline, a later analysis assigned CDR3 sequences along with most-parsimonious VDJ recombination scenarios. In a later analysis, every TCR beta chain was defined by the combination of its CDR3 amino acid sequence and its V-gene family, and reads without a unique V-gene family were dropped. As a way to deal with suspected cross-contamination and a sequencing artifact, a later analysis dropped roughly 600 nucleotide sequences that were highly shared and had low generation probability. A later analysis calculated a clonal expansion index for each public chain from normalized within-repertoire ranks of inferred template counts. Generation probabilities in a later analysis came from a VDJ recombination model fitted to out-of-frame rearrangements, and those results were checked against IGoR. Hypergeometric tests were used in a later analysis to score TCR-TCR, TCR-HLA and TCR-CMV co-occurrence, with a repertoire-size bias correction applied to the TCR pairs. To estimate false discovery rates, a later analysis permuted the HLA or CMV assignments 20 times. A later analysis grouped co-occurring TCRs with DBSCAN, adding TCRdist sequence similarity when clustering within HLA-allele-positive subsets. Co-occurrence clustering excluded repertoires with fewer than 30,000 or more than 120,000 public chains, plus five with anomalous nucleotide sharing. TCRdb stores this immuneACCESS table with in-frame sequences only. Part of the clones is absent; in the studies checked, under half of the shortfall reflects unresolved V genes, and no reason is known for the rest. Clone size and the V and J calls come from that table; the DNA yielded D and trimming. Within this sample are 170,000 or so clones, with about 80% of them counted one time only. The top ten clonotypes cover 1% of the sample.

What the research found in general, with its limitations: In a later analysis, most CMV-associated TCR beta chains were found to appear HLA-restricted, with HLA associations seemingly driven largely by CMV exposure. Specific HLA alleles were associated with around 18,000 TCR beta sequences at a false discovery rate of 0.05 in a later analysis. Cytomegalovirus status was reported to be diagnosed by the classifier with high specificity and sensitivity in both the original and validation cohorts. Linkage disequilibrium might explain the correlated functional status among segregating V segments, but an unknown experimental factor could not be excluded. In an earlier analysis of roughly 560 of the donors, most TCR beta V segments were observed in productive rearrangements about 90% or about 30% of the time, broadly matching IMGT annotations. While some public TCRs were present in many individuals, most TCR sequences turned up only very rarely across donors. A later analysis reported that several top co-occurrence clusters appeared linked to parvovirus B19, influenza, CMV and Epstein-Barr virus. A later genetic analysis associated a missense DCLRE1C variant with V-gene and J-gene trimming of TCR beta chains, and an independent cohort replicated the association. In a later analysis, HLA-associated TCR beta chains were found to be more clonally expanded and to have lower generation probabilities than equally common non-associated chains. Because counts were too low, approximately 18 rarely observed V segments, including chromosome 9 orphons, were excluded from the earlier analysis of around 640 of the donors. In a later genetic analysis, fewer N-insertions in productive TCRs were reported among donors in an Asian-associated ancestry cluster than the roughly 700-donor mean. Sequencing depth was assumed to be roughly uniform across donors in the presence/absence analyses, though that assumption may not hold. Because some donors lacked HLA typing at each locus, the association tests relied only on the typed subset. Some IMGT-functional V segments, including TRBV6-2 and TRBV6-3, could not be told apart with the 87-base-pair reads, so those segments were excluded. It was suggested by the authors that the approach could potentially be generalized to other disease states and immunological phenotypes. This cohort had only TCR beta chains sequenced, and the lack of alpha or paired-chain data limited which features could be detected. A further reported finding was that TCR beta sequences accurately predicted the HLA-A and HLA-B alleles for most subjects in the first cohort. CMV serostatus was the only immune exposure information available for the cohort. The study listed 164 TCR beta chains as associated with cytomegalovirus. In a later analysis, the rate of TCR association differed among HLA loci, with DRB1 alleles having the most associated TCRs and HLA-C alleles having the fewest. Three of the identified cytomegalovirus-associated TCR beta chains were confirmed in vitro to be specific for cytomegalovirus antigens. A cluster of highly shared sequence variants was judged likely to be a technical artifact of the sequencing pipeline. Assigning TCR associations to individual alleles was difficult when HLA alleles, especially DR and DQ, strongly co-occurred.

This clonotype originated in a woman between 50 and 59 years old in good health and CMV-seropositive. The material sequenced was PBMCs. Recombination connected TRBV12-5 to TRBJ1-2, and TRBD1 matches 12 of the central bases. Here the CDR3 is given as CASGSPGDRGQDGYTF. The DNA is TGTGCTAGTGGCTCCCCCGGGGACAGGGGGCAGGATGGCTACACCTTC.